This TCR beta chain was identified in a study of T cells in localized non-small cell lung cancer (dated by TCRdb to the early 2020s). In terms of the full investigation: Comparing tumors with uninvolved tumor-adjacent lungs, the study looked at the T cell repertoires of 236 patients with early-stage NSCLC. All 240 or so NSCLC patients in the cohort were treatment-naive and had localized lung tumors that were resected. Of the NSCLC patients, approximately 130 were male and roughly 110 were female, and the mean age was around 66 years.

Points on this clone: Its antigen remains unidentified. No much larger clone is present one base from it, and per-base qualities are unavailable.

Relative to germline, V is missing 4 bases and J is missing 3 bases, with 9 bases of the junction outside any gene match. Reading the germline V gene gives CDR1 SGHRS and CDR2 YFSETQ. The cysteine opens and the phenylalanine closes a CDR3 of 15 amino acids. Of the read, only the CDR3 DNA is kept; its 45 bases are in frame from base 1. TCR beta CDR3 regions were sequenced from DNA using the immunoSEQ Assay. As for how the authors treated the data: T cell density was computed as TCR beta template counts normalized to usable DNA estimated by amplifying housekeeping genes. Using the preseqR package, richness was estimated by extrapolating to 120,000 templates for tissue samples and 400,000 templates for PBMC samples. Clonality was calculated as one minus Pielou's evenness. Tissue-enriched TCRs were identified through differential abundance testing performed on productive amino-acid clonotypes, with a minimum total count of 5 and an alpha of 0.1. Repertoire overlap between compartments was quantified with the Jaccard Index and Morisita Overlap Index. GLIPH clustered TCR beta CDR3s with public tetramer-defined viral CDR3s; viral motifs required at least three viral sequences plus V-gene enrichment. TCRdb carries this immuneACCESS record with in-frame sequences only. Its versions omit some clonotypes, under half of them owing to an unresolved V gene in the studies checked, with the rest unexplained. V and J calls and clone size come straight from that table; D and trimming were deduced from the DNA. The sample table lists over 10,000 clones, approximately 88% of them with a count of one. The ten largest clonotypes hold 25% to 35% of the sample.

At diagnosis, peripheral blood, uninvolved tumor-adjacent lung and tumor were collected and stored as a combination of fresh-frozen and FFPE material. For TCR repertoire profiling, blood samples were analyzed as peripheral blood mononuclear cells. Study-wide findings and limitations: Because multi-region tumor sequencing was not done, intratumor heterogeneity could not be ruled out. Because the study design was exploratory, TCR variables were selected using unadjusted p-values without false-discovery rate correction. A median of about 50 of the top 100 tumor clones turned up in the paired uninvolved adjacent lung, and some 28 of those clones also ranked among the top 100 of that same adjacent lung. Longer overall survival was associated with higher blood T cell density, whereas shorter survival was associated with higher adjacent-lung clonality. The highest T cell clonality was observed in uninvolved tumor-adjacent lung, where clonality exceeded that of tumor, suggesting that antigenic responses were more focused in uninvolved tumor-adjacent lung.

Sequencing used peripheral blood, obtained before any cancer treatment. Recombination linked TRBV5-1 to TRBJ2-7; 8 bases in between match TRBD2. This sequence was found in a male donor aged 60 or older with stage I squamous cell lung carcinoma. The CDR3 has the sequence CASSRLAGTDYEQYF. The DNA sequence is given as TGCGCCAGCAGCCGCTTAGCGGGAACCGACTACGAGCAGTACTTC.